Listed below are T cell receptor beta chains from one sample, sequenced in a study of blood T cell repertoires in COVID-19. Here immunoSEQ multiplex PCR was the method, and the copy in TCRdb shows in-frame clones only, minus some. Of about 130,000 clones listed, roughly 74% are singletons. The source material was peripheral blood. The receptors here all came from a man older than 75 with COVID-19, enrolled during active disease. Each CDR3 is given with its conserved first and last residue. The D gene is left open where the match is weak. Some rows have no size entry. The others give once, few or many, or a class for an expanded clone.

j_call clone_size d_call v_call cdr3_aa cdr3_nt
TRBJ2-2 once . TRBV7-2 CASSQNIFSTGELFF TGTGCCAGCAGCCAAAACATTTTCAGCACCGGGGAGCTGTTTTTT
TRBJ2-1 many . TRBV2 CASNLAVLRWEQFF TGTGCCAGCAACTTAGCGGTCCTAAGGTGGGAGCAGTTCTTC
TRBJ1-4 . . TRBV12-3/TRBV12-4 CASNREGEKLFF TGTGCCAGCAACCGGGAAGGTGAAAAACTGTTTTTT
TRBJ1-1 . . TRBV28 CASSFLASEAFF TGTGCCAGCAGTTTCTTGGCCTCCGAAGCTTTCTTT
TRBJ1-1 . . TRBV3-1/TRBV3-2 CASSHPERNTEAFF TGTGCCAGCAGCCACCCAGAAAGGAACACTGAAGCTTTCTTT
TRBJ1-3 once . TRBV10-3 CASRGSSGNTIYF TGTGCCTCTCGGGGAAGCTCTGGAAACACCATATATTTT
TRBJ2-1 . TRBD2 TRBV5-5 CASSSLAGGSYNEQFF TGTGCCAGCAGCTCGTTAGCGGGAGGGTCCTACAATGAGCAGTTCTTC
TRBJ2-2 . . TRBV29-1 CSVGSGPNTGELFF TGCAGCGTTGGTAGCGGTCCTAACACCGGGGAGCTGTTTTTT
TRBJ2-3 . . TRBV11-2 CASSLGSGTYTDTQYF TGTGCCAGCAGCTTAGGGTCCGGGACTTACACAGATACGCAGTATTTT
TRBJ2-1 . TRBD2 TRBV27 CASSLGLAAGYNEQFF TGTGCCAGCAGTTTAGGACTAGCGGCGGGCTACAATGAGCAGTTCTTC
TRBJ2-5 . . TRBV7-2 CASSLITGAETQYF TGTGCCAGCAGCTTAATAACAGGTGCAGAGACCCAGTACTTC
TRBJ1-2 . . TRBV13 CASSSQRVYGYTF TGTGCCAGCAGCTCGCAGAGGGTCTATGGCTACACCTTC
TRBJ1-5 . TRBD1 TRBV7-2 CASSSQGVSNQPQHF TGTGCCAGCAGCAGCCAGGGGGTTAGCAATCAGCCCCAGCATTTT
TRBJ2-3 . TRBD2 TRBV7-3 CASQGSGSTDTQYF TGTGCCAGCCAGGGTAGCGGGAGTACAGATACGCAGTATTTT
TRBJ1-1 few . TRBV18 CASSLGQTEAFF TGTGCCAGCTCCCTCGGACAGACTGAAGCTTTCTTT
TRBJ2-6 . TRBD2 TRBV5-4 CASRRGGILSGANVLTF TGTGCCAGCAGACGGGGAGGGATCCTCTCTGGGGCCAACGTCCTGACTTTC
TRBJ1-2 . TRBD1 TRBV2 CASRVGTEGHGYTF TGTGCCAGCAGAGTCGGGACAGAGGGCCATGGCTACACCTTC
TRBJ2-3 once TRBD2 TRBV6-5 CASSYSVAGGTDTQYF TGTGCCAGCAGTTACTCGGTAGCGGGAGGTACAGATACGCAGTATTTT
TRBJ1-1 . . TRBV11-3 CASSFLTEAFF TGTGCCAGCAGCTTTCTCACTGAAGCTTTCTTT
TRBJ2-1 few TRBD2 TRBV27 CASSVAGRSMDEQFF TGTGCCAGCAGTGTAGCGGGACGGTCTATGGATGAGCAGTTCTTC
TRBJ2-7 . TRBD1 TRBV7-2 CASSLQGAYEQYF TGTGCCAGCAGCTTGCAGGGGGCCTACGAGCAGTACTTC
TRBJ1-3 . . TRBV2 CASSVTGTGNTIYF TGTGCCAGCAGTGTAACAGGGACTGGAAACACCATATATTTT